This TCR beta chain was identified in a study of cytomegalovirus exposure and HLA in healthy donors. The PCR used 60 Vbeta and 13 Jbeta primers. Method: immunoSEQ multiplex PCR; TCRdb's copy keeps in-frame clones and lacks some. This sample has approximately 100,000 clones; around 75% occur once, and the top ten carry more than 9%. A remark on this clone: As yet, its antigen is unknown.

Broader study findings: On later analysis, the bulk of CMV-associated TCR beta chains appeared to be HLA-restricted. According to reports, the classifier identified cytomegalovirus status with high specificity and sensitivity. Among TCR beta chains, those listed as cytomegalovirus-associated numbered more than 150.

The V and J ends lost 1 base and 8 bases, in that order; junction bases with no gene match: 5. The CDR3 has 15 amino acids. Germline V CDR1 and CDR2: MGHRA, YSYEKL. The clonotype comes from a man between 50 and 59 years old in good health and CMV-seronegative. The sample comprised PBMCs. The chain joins TRBV4-1 to TRBJ1-4, with 9 bases matching TRBD1. Here the CDR3 reads CASSQGGQGREKLFF. The CDR3 bases are TGCGCCAGCAGCCAAGGGGGACAGGGAAGGGAAAAACTGTTTTTT.